The 9 T cell receptor beta chains below were found in one sample sequenced in a study of post-analysis software for immune sequencing data (dated by TCRdb to between 2015 and 2016). Broad study findings and their caveats: Patients showed significantly higher frequencies than controls for a handful of TRBV segments, among them TRBV5-6, TRBV5-1 and TRBV20-1.

Antigen specificity for these receptors is unknown. Library method: PCR. TCRdb shows the sequencer as Illumina HiSeq 2500. Unique molecular identifiers were incorporated into TCR beta cDNA libraries to reduce PCR and sequencing biases. TCRdb trimmed public reads at Q25 via fastp, called clones via MiXCR and kept in-frame beta chains. Rows with a matching CDR3 protein are joined into one entry that keeps the most common DNA and genes. This sample is represented by over 700,000 distinct CDR3 sequences; around 27% of them were singletons. The top ten constitute 0.5% to 0.6% of the sample. Material: blood. These receptors were collected from a girl under 18 with multiple sclerosis.

The chain links TRBV6-2 or TRBV6-3 to TRBJ2-1; D ambiguous. CDR1 is MNHEY and CDR2 is SVGEGT in the germline V gene. CDR3 length: 14 amino acids. V was clipped by 7 bases and J by 0 bases, with 10 bases between them. The CDR3 nucleotides read TGTGCCAGCATTCCCTGGGCCTCCTACAATGAGCAGTTCTTC. Residues: CASIPWASYNEQFF.

This clonotype was seen a handful of times. V and J are TRBV24-1 and TRBJ2-1; 8 bases map to TRBD1. The V gene's germline CDR1 is KGHDR and CDR2 SFDVKD. V shed 6 bases, J shed 1 base, and the junction held 7 bases outside the gene matches. The CDR3 has 16 residues. CDR3 sequence: CATSFGQGDSYNEQFF. The CDR3 DNA is TGTGCCACCAGTTTCGGACAGGGCGATTCCTACAATGAGCAGTTCTTC.

J is TRBJ2-1 and V is TRBV2, with 15 bases aligning to TRBD2. The length of the CDR3 is 14 residues. J was trimmed by 10 bases and V by 7 bases; bases with no gene match: 5. Per the germline V gene, CDR1 is SNHLY and CDR2 is FYNNEI. The CDR3 sequence: CASTPGLAGGEQFF. DNA of the CDR3: TGTGCCAGCACTCCGGGACTAGCGGGAGGCGAGCAGTTCTTC.

This chain joins TRBV3-1 and TRBJ2-2; D gene unclear. CDR1 is LGHDT and CDR2 is YNNKEL in the germline V gene (reference sequence). The length of the CDR3 is 14 residues. V dropped 2 bases and J dropped 3 bases, with 7 bases sitting between them. CDR3 nucleotide sequence: TGTGCCAGCAGCCAAATCCGCGACACCGGGGAGCTGTTTTTT. As protein: CASSQIRDTGELFF. Using reference TRBV3-1 and TRBJ2-2 for the parts outside the CDR3, the full variable domain is DTAVSQTPKYLVTQMGNDKSIKCEQNLGHDTMYWYKQDSKKFLKIMFSYNNKELIINETVPNRFSPKSPDKAHLNLHINSLELGDSAVYFCASSQIRDTGELFFGEGSRLTVL.

J is TRBJ2-1 and V is TRBV3-1; 8 nucleotides agree with TRBD1. Germline V gives CDR1 LGHDT, CDR2 YNNKEL (reference sequence). The junction had 3 bases not matched to a gene; V was cut back by 1 base and J by 7 bases. The CDR3 has 14 amino acids. The CDR3 here is CASSQAHRGNEQFF. CDR3 sequence (DNA): TGTGCCAGCAGCCAAGCTCACAGGGGGAATGAGCAGTTCTTC.

At least ten counts were recorded for this clonotype. The genes are TRBV4-3 and TRBJ2-7; 11 bases align to TRBD1. The germline CDR1 and CDR2 sequences are LGHNA and YSLEER. V trimming: 4 bases; J trimming: 3 bases; junction bases outside the gene matches: 5. This CDR3 comprises 15 residues. CDR3 sequence: CASSPSGQGVYEQYF. Here the CDR3 DNA reads TGCGCCAGCAGCCCCTCGGGACAGGGGGTCTACGAGCAGTACTTC.

The V call is TRBV10-3, the J call TRBJ2-6, with D maybe TRBD1 (6 bases). V dropped 6 bases and J dropped 9 bases, with 18 bases sitting between them. This CDR3 has 15 amino acids. CDR1 ENHRY and CDR2 SYGVKD come from the germline V gene. The DNA of the CDR3 is TGTGCCATCAGCTCGACAGGTGGGGGTGGCAACGTCCTGACTTTC. This codes for CAISSTGGGGNVLTF.

The rearrangement joins TRBV27 to TRBJ1-4; D is ambiguous. The CDR3 length is 10 residues. Germline values: CDR1 MNHEY, CDR2 SMNVEV (reference sequence). V lost 6 bases and J 8 bases, leaving 4 bases between the germline ends. The CDR3 region has the DNA TGTGCCAGCAGGGAGGAAAAACTGTTTTTT. It yields the protein CASREEKLFF.

This clonotype was observed a single time. The chain employs TRBV20-1 and TRBJ2-3, with a tentative D call TRBD2 (6 bases). The CDR3 contains 15 residues. The germline V gene encodes CDR1 DFQATT and CDR2 SNEGSKA (reference sequence). V was pared by 6 bases and J by 4 bases, with 20 bases between. This CDR3 reads CSARELGGDSDTQYF. The CDR3 region has the DNA TGCAGTGCCAGGGAGCTGGGCGGGGATTCAGATACGCAGTATTTT.